This entry describes one T cell receptor (beta chain). The antigen is unknown. Every immunoSEQ plate was one replicate of a subset's evenly spread DNA. On ten immunoSEQ deep assay plates, unsorted PBMC DNA was sequenced. Profiling relied on immunoSEQ multiplex PCR, and the TCRdb table lists in-frame clones only, not all of them. The data show about 460,000 clones, around 77% seen once. CDR1 and CDR2 from the germline V gene are SGHTA and FQGNSA. V was pared by 5 bases and J by 1 base, with 21 bases between. This CDR3 contains 17 residues. This sample stems from a study of shared clonotypes between healthy human individuals. For the study at large: The study enrolled two women and three men aged 18 to 49. Study results and caveats: Tissue TCR repertoires likely differ from these blood-only repertoires.

The source of this sequence is a middle-aged woman in good health. Some clones in this sample may be carry-over from other donors' samples. The sample consisted of PBMCs. The rearrangement uses TRBV7-2 and TRBJ2-7, with D tentatively TRBD1 or TRBD2 (6 bases each). CDR3 residues: CASSPRGRDFSSYEQYF. CDR3 DNA: TGTGCCAGCAGCCCCAGGGGCCGGGACTTCTCATCCTACGAGCAGTACTTC.